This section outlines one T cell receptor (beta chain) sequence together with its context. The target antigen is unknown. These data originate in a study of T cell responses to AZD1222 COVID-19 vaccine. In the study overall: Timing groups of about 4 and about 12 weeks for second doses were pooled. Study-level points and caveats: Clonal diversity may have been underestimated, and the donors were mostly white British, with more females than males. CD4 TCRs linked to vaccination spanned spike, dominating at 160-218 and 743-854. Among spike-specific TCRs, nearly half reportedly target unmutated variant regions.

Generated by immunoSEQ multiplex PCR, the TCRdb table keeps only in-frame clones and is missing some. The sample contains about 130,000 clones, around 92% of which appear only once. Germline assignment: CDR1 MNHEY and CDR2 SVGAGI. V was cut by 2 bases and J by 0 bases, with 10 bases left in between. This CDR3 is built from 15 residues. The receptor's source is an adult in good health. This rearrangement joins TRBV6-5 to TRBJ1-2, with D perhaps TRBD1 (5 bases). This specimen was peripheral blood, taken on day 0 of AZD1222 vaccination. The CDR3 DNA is TGTGCCAGCAGTTACGTTACAGGAGCTAACTATGGCTACACCTTC. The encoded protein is CASSYVTGANYGYTF.